The 10 T cell receptor beta chains reported below all come from one sample, sequenced in a study of cytomegalovirus exposure and HLA in healthy donors. 60 Vbeta and 13 Jbeta primers were used in PCR. Here immunoSEQ multiplex PCR was the method, and the copy in TCRdb shows in-frame clones only, minus some. The table records some 28,000 clones, roughly 66% of them present only once. Sequencing was carried out using PBMCs. These receptors were taken from a male donor in good health and CMV-seropositive.

The chain joins TRBV30 to TRBJ1-5; a weak D match, TRBD1 (6 bases). Germline CDR1 and CDR2: GTSNPN and SVGIG (reference sequence). The CDR3 contains 15 residues. V was clipped by 0 bases and J by 2 bases, with 11 bases between them. As DNA, the CDR3 is TGTGCCTGGAGTGTAACAGGGAAGGGCAATCAGCCCCAGCATTTT. Encoded protein: CAWSVTGKGNQPQHF.

The V call is TRBV10-2, the J call TRBJ2-2; a weak D match, TRBD2 (6 bases). The CDR3 extends over 14 amino acids. Trimming pared 4 bases from V and 2 bases from J, leaving 8 bases between. Germline assignment: CDR1 WSHSY and CDR2 SAAADI. The CDR3 region has the DNA TGCGCCAGCAGTGTCGGGGGAAACACCGGGGAGCTGTTTTTT. It translates to CASSVGGNTGELFF.

A remark on this clone: The junction departs from germline at one end; a sequencing error may be responsible. This chain joins TRBV7-9 and TRBJ1-1, with D hard to call. The CDR3 sequence is 16 residues long. Germline CDR1 is SEHNR and CDR2 is FQNEAQ (reference sequence). CDR3 sequence reads: CSSSLIRSVTGTEAFF. The CDR3 DNA follows: TGTTCCAGCAGCTTAATTAGGTCCGTCACGGGCACTGAAGCTTTCTTT.

This clone was seen more than once but under ten times. The chain joins TRBV29-1 to TRBJ1-2; TRBD1 might be the D (6 bases). The CDR3 is made up of 14 amino acids. V lost 5 bases to trimming and J lost 6 bases, with 19 bases between them. CDR1 SQVTM and CDR2 ANQGSEA come from the germline V gene. DNA of the CDR3: TGCAGCGTTAAATTGGCAGGGGAAGTTCATGGCTACACCTTC. Amino acid sequence: CSVKLAGEVHGYTF. The whole variable domain, filled in from reference TRBV29-1 and TRBJ1-2, reads SAVISQKPSRDICQRGTSLTIQCQVDSQVTMMFWYRQQPGQSLTLIATANQGSEATYESGFVIDKFPISRPNLTFSTLTVSNMSPEDSSIYLCSVKLAGEVHGYTFGSGTRLTVV.

The chain links TRBV29-1 to TRBJ2-2; 7 bases are shared with TRBD2. CDR3 length: 13 amino acids. The trim removed 7 bases at V and 5 bases at J, leaving 7 bases unmatched. Germline lookup yields CDR1 SQVTM and CDR2 ANQGSEA. The CDR3 sequence is CSAANGRTGELFF. In DNA, the CDR3 is TGCAGCGCGGCCAACGGGAGGACCGGGGAGCTGTTTTTT.

The count of this clone is one. The chain links TRBV6-5 to TRBJ2-7, with D perhaps TRBD1 (5 bases). Germline CDR1 and CDR2: MNHEY and SVGAGI. V shed 10 bases and J shed 2 bases, with 21 bases lying between them. The length of the CDR3 is 15 residues. The CDR3 sequence: CATHPRKTAAYEQYF. The CDR3 DNA follows: TGTGCCACACACCCTCGGAAGACAGCCGCCTACGAGCAGTACTTC.

The chain combines TRBV12-2 with TRBJ1-5. TRBV12-2 is recorded as a pseudogene. This CDR3 comprises 15 residues. The CDR3 protein is CASRLAGGYNQPQHF. The CDR3 nucleotides are TGTGCAAGTCGCTTAGCAGGCGGCTACAATCAGCCCCAGCATTTT.

J is TRBJ1-2 and V is TRBV5-1, with 7 bases matching TRBD1. Germline trimming cut 4 bases from V and 2 bases from J; bases unmatched to any gene: 5. The CDR3 contains 14 residues. The germline V gene has CDR1 SGHRS and CDR2 YFSETQ. CDR3 residues: CASSPGQANYGYTF. CDR3 nucleotide sequence: TGCGCCAGCAGCCCCGGACAGGCGAACTATGGCTACACCTTC.

The chain carries TRBV11-2 and TRBJ2-5; 10 positions agree with TRBD2. Trimming at V came to 1 base and at J to 5 bases, leaving 7 bases not matched to a gene. The CDR3 consists of 16 residues. Germline assignment: CDR1 SGHAT and CDR2 FQNNGV. The CDR3 loop is CASSLGASGSYETQYF. CDR3 bases: TGTGCCAGCAGCTTAGGGGCTAGCGGGAGTTATGAGACCCAGTACTTC.

J is TRBJ2-7 and V is TRBV5-1; a weak D match, TRBD1 (6 bases). The CDR3 runs 14 residues. Germline CDR1 reads SGHRS; CDR2 reads YFSETQ. V was shortened by 0 bases and J by 5 bases, with 12 bases between the two germline ends. CDR3 coding DNA: TGCGCCAGCAGCTTGGTAGAAGGGGGTCACGAGCAGTACTTC. As protein: CASSLVEGGHEQYF.